The 12 T cell receptor beta chains below were found in one sample sequenced in a study of a mutant IDH1 vaccine in newly diagnosed glioma. These receptors have no identified antigens. Time point meaning: week 11, during vaccination. Each dose of the vaccine consisted of 300 ug of mutant IDH1 20-mer peptide, with topical imiquimod. Only in-frame clones appear in the TCRdb table, and some are missing; sequencing was by immunoSEQ multiplex PCR. This sample has fewer than 35,000 clones; roughly 89% occur once, and the top ten carry about a fifth. The sample in question was PBMCs, obtained from a glioma patient whose treatment included an IDH1 peptide vaccine. The receptor set was obtained from a man in his late teens or twenties with glioma.

The genes are TRBV28 and TRBJ2-6; D unclear. This CDR3 comprises 13 residues. The V end was cut by 6 bases, the J end by 0 bases, with 3 bases between. The V gene's germline CDR1 is MDHEN and CDR2 SYDVKM. The CDR3 nucleotides read TGTGCCAGCAGAAGCTCTGGGGCCAACGTCCTGACTTTC. This gives the protein CASRSSGANVLTF.

The CDR3 loop is CASSLSTGEAFF. CDR3 coding DNA: TGCGCCAGCAGCCTATCTACAGGGGAAGCTTTCTTT. V usage is TRBV4-1 and J usage is TRBJ1-1; D perhaps matches TRBD1 (6 bases). From germline, CDR1 is MGHRA and CDR2 YSYEKL. The V gene lost 4 bases and the J gene lost 8 bases, with 11 bases spanning the gap. The length of the CDR3 is 12 residues.

This chain links TRBV10-3 with TRBJ2-7; 10 positions match TRBD2. The junction had 8 bases not matched to a gene; V was cut back by 4 bases and J by 5 bases. The germline V gene encodes CDR1 ENHRY and CDR2 SYGVKD. The CDR3 loop spans 15 amino acids. The CDR3 spells CAISGSLAGADEQYF. Here the CDR3 DNA reads TGTGCCATCAGTGGATCTCTAGCGGGAGCAGACGAGCAGTACTTC.

V is TRBV9 and J is TRBJ2-1; 11 bases are shared with TRBD2. Trimming removed 3 bases from V and 6 bases from J; junction bases left unmatched: 11. Germline V gene lookup returns CDR1 SGDLS and CDR2 YYNGEE. The CDR3 covers 17 residues. Here the CDR3 reads CASSERLTSGRTNEQFF. CDR3 nucleotide sequence: TGTGCCAGCAGCGAACGACTTACTAGCGGGAGAACCAATGAGCAGTTCTTC.

This chain links TRBV5-1 with TRBJ2-2; weak D call: TRBD1 (5 bases). CDR3 length: 14 amino acids. Trimming left V 1 base short and J 5 bases short, with 9 bases between. Germline lookup yields CDR1 SGHRS and CDR2 YFSETQ. CDR3 nucleotides: TGCGCCAGCAGCTTGCAGGGTTTAACCGGGGAGCTGTTTTTT. Its protein product is CASSLQGLTGELFF. The entire variable domain, with the rest obtained from reference TRBV5-1 and TRBJ2-2, is as follows: KAGVTQTPRYLIKTRGQQVTLSCSPISGHRSVSWYQQTPGQGLQFLFEYFSETQRNKGNFPGRFSGRQFSNSRSEMNVSTLELGDSALYLCASSLQGLTGELFFGEGSRLTVL.

This chain links TRBV6-5 with TRBJ2-2, with 9 bases matching TRBD1. This CDR3 is built from 13 residues. The V segment lost 8 bases and the J segment 6 bases; nucleotides outside the gene matches: 4. The germline V gene has CDR1 MNHEY and CDR2 SVGAGI. CDR3 in amino acids: CASEGTGPGELFF. CDR3 nucleotides: TGTGCCAGCGAGGGGACAGGGCCCGGGGAGCTGTTTTTT.

The chain combines TRBV7-2 with TRBJ2-3; TRBD2 matches 13 bases. Trimming cost V 5 bases and J 0 bases; bases outside gene matches: 5. The CDR3 is made up of 17 amino acids. CDR1 SGHTA and CDR2 FQGNSA come from the germline V gene. The CDR3 DNA is TGTGCCAGCAGCCAACGGACTAGCGGGAGTAGCACAGATACGCAGTATTTT. Its translation: CASSQRTSGSSTDTQYF.

The chain carries TRBV7-1 and TRBJ1-1; D gene uncertain. TRBV7-1 counts as an open reading frame of uncertain function. This CDR3 has 13 amino acids. Trimming took 4 bases from V and 0 from J, leaving 6 bases between them. The CDR3 bases are TGTGCCAGCAGCTTAGACTTGAACACTGAAGCTTTCTTT. Amino acid sequence: CASSLDLNTEAFF.

This clone was observed a handful of times. J is TRBJ2-3 and V is TRBV4-1, with 9 bases that match TRBD2. This CDR3 contains 20 residues. Germline assignment: CDR1 MGHRA and CDR2 YSYEKL. Trimming cost V 0 bases and J 2 bases; bases outside gene matches: 15. The CDR3 spells CASSQDLWLAGTTVTDTQYF. CDR3 DNA: TGCGCCAGCAGCCAAGACCTGTGGCTAGCGGGGACGACCGTCACAGATACGCAGTATTTT.

The V and J genes are TRBV30 and TRBJ2-7; D is perhaps TRBD1 (6 bases). V shed 2 bases and J shed 6 bases, with 8 bases lying between them. The CDR3 sequence is 11 residues long. Germline V gene lookup returns CDR1 GTSNPN and CDR2 SVGIG (reference sequence). Here the CDR3 reads CAWSQGPEQYF. The CDR3 DNA reads as TGTGCCTGGAGTCAGGGGCCCGAGCAGTACTTC.

The chain recombines TRBV5-4 with TRBJ2-5; possible D gene TRBD2, 5 bases. CDR1 SGHNT and CDR2 YYREEE come from the germline V gene (reference sequence). The CDR3 has 14 amino acids. The V and J ends lost 0 bases and 2 bases respectively, with 8 bases between them. In DNA, the CDR3 is TGTGCCAGCAGCTTGGGGAGCGGACAAGAGACCCAGTACTTC. Encoded protein: CASSLGSGQETQYF.

A word on this clone: Other DNA variants within this sample encode the same CDR3. This chain uses TRBV30 with TRBJ2-7, with 9 bases fitting TRBD2. This CDR3 has 13 amino acids. J gave up 4 bases and V 0 bases, and 1 base lay outside the gene matches. Germline V lookup: CDR1 GTSNPN, CDR2 SVGIG (reference sequence). CDR3 region: CAWSVAGGYEQYF. Written as DNA, the CDR3 is TGTGCCTGGAGTGTAGCGGGAGGTTACGAGCAGTACTTC.